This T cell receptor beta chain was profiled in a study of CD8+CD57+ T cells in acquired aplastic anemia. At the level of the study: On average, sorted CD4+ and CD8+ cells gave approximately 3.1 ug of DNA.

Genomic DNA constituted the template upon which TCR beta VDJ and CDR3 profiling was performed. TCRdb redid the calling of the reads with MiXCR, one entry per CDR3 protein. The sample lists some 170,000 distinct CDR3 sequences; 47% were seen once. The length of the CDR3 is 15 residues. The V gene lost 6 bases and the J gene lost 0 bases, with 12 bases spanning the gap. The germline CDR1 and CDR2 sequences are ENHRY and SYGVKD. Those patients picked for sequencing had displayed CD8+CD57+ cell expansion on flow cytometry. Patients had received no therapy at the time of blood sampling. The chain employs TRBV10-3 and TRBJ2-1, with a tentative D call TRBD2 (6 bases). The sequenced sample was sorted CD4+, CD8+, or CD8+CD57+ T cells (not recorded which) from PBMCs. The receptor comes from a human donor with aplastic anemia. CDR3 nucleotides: TGTGCCATCAGAATTTCCGGGAGCTCCTACAATGAGCAGTTCTTC. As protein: CAIRISGSSYNEQFF.